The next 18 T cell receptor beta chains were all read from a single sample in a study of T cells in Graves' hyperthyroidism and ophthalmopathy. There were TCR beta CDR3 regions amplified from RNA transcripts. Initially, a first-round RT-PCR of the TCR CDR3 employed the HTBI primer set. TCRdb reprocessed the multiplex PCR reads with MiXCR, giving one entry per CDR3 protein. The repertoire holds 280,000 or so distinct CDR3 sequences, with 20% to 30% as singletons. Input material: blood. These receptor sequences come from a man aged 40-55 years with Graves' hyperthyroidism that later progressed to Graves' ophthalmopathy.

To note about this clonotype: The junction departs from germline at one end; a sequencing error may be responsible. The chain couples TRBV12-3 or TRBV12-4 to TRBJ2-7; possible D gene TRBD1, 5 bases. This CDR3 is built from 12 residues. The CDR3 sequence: CASSLVGGGHRF. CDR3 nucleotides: TGTGCCAGCAGTTTAGTGGGTGGCGGACACCGCTTC.

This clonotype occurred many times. The CDR3 DNA follows: TGTGCCAGCAGTGATTTGCGGCAACAAGAGACCCAGTACTTC. Its translation: CASSDLRQQETQYF. The V gene is TRBV2, the J gene TRBJ2-5; the D is unclear. Per the germline V gene, CDR1 is SNHLY and CDR2 is FYNNEI. V was pared by 3 bases and J by 2 bases, with 10 bases between. The length of the CDR3 is 14 residues.

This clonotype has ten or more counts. The CDR3 sequence: CASSLWGALNTEAFF. The CDR3 bases are TGTGCCAGCAGTTTGTGGGGGGCCCTGAACACTGAAGCTTTCTTT. This chain joins TRBV28 and TRBJ1-1, with D possibly being TRBD1 (6 bases). CDR3 length: 15 amino acids. Looked up from germline, CDR1 is MDHEN and CDR2 is SYDVKM. V lost 3 bases and J lost 0, with 11 bases in between.

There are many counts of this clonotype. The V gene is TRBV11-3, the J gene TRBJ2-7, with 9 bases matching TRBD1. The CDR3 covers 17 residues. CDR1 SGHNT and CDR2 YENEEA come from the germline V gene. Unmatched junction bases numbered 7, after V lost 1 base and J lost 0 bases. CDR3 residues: CASSLGSGQGGSYEQYF. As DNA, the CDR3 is TGTGCCAGCAGCTTAGGTTCGGGACAGGGAGGCTCCTACGAGCAGTACTTC.

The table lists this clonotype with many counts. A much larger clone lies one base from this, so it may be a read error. The CDR3 loop is CASSIGTGIMNIEAFF. CDR3 bases: TGTGCCAGTAGTATAGGGACAGGGATCATGAACATTGAAGCTTTCTTT. V and J are TRBV19 and TRBJ1-1, with 8 bases that match TRBD1. Germline V gene lookup returns CDR1 LNHDA and CDR2 SQIVND (reference sequence). The CDR3 has 16 residues.

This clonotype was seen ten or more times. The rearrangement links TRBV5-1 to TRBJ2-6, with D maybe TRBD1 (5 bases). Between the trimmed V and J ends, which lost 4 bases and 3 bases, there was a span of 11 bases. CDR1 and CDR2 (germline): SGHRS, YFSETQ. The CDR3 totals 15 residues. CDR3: CASSHLGVGANVLTF. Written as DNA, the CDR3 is TGCGCCAGCAGCCACTTAGGGGTTGGGGCCAACGTCCTGACTTTC.

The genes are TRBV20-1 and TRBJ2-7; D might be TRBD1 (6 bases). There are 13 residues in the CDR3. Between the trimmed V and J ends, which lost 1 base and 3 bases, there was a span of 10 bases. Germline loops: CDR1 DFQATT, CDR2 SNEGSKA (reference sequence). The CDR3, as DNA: TGCAGTGCTAGAGTTCTGACAGGCTACGAGCAGTACTTC. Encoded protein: CSARVLTGYEQYF.

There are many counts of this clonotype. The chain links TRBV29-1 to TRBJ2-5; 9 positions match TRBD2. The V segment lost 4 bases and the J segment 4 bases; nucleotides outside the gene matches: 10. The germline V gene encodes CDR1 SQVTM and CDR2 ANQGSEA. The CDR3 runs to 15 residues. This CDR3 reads CSVVWLAGRTETQYF. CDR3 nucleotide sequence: TGCAGCGTTGTTTGGCTAGCGGGAAGGACAGAGACCCAGTACTTC.

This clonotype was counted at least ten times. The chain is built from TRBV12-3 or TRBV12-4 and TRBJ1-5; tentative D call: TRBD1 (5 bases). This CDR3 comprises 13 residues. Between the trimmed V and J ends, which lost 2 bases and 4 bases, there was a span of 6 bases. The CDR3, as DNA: TGTGCCAGCAGTTTAAGGGGAAATCAGCCCCAGCATTTT. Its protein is CASSLRGNQPQHF.

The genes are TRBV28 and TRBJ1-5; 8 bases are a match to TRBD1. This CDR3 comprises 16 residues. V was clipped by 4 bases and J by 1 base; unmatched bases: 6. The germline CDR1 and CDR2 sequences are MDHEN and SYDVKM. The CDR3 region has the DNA TGTGCCAGCAGTTACCCCAGGACAGGGAGCAATCAGCCCCAGCATTTT. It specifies CASSYPRTGSNQPQHF.

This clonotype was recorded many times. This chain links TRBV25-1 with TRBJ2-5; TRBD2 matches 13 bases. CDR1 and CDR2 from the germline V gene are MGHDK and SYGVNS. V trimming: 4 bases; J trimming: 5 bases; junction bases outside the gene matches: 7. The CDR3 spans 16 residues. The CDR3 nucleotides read TGTGCCAGCAGTGGTGGCGGGACTAGCGGGATGGAGACCCAGTACTTC. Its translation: CASSGGGTSGMETQYF.

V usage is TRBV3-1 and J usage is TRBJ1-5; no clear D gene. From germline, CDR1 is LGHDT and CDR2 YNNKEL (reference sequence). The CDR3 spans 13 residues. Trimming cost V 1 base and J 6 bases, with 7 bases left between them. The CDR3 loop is CASSQVIPQPQHF. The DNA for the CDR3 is TGTGCCAGCAGCCAAGTCATTCCTCAGCCCCAGCATTTT.

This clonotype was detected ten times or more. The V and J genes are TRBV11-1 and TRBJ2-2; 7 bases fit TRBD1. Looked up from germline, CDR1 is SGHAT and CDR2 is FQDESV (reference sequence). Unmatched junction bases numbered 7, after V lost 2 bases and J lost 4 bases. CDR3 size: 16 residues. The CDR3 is CASSLFQGQITGELFF. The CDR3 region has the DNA TGTGCCAGCAGCTTATTTCAGGGACAGATCACCGGGGAGCTGTTTTTT.

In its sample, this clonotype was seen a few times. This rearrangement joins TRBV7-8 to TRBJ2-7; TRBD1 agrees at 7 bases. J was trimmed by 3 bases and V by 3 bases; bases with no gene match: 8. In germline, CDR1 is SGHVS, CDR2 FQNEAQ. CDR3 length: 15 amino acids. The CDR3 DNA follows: TGTGCCAGCAGCTTCAGGGACAGCACTTTCTACGAGCAGTACTTC. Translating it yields CASSFRDSTFYEQYF.

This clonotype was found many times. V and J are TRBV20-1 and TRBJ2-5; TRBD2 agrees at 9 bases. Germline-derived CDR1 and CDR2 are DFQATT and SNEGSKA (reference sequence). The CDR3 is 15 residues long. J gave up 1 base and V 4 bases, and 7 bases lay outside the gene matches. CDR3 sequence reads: CSATPSGGRQETQYF. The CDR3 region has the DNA TGCAGTGCTACCCCCAGCGGGGGGCGCCAAGAGACCCAGTACTTC.

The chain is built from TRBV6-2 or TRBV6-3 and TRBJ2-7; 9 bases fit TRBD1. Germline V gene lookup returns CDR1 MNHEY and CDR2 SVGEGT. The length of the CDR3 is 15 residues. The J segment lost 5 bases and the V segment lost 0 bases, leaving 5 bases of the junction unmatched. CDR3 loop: CASSYSPGTGNEQYF. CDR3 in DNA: TGTGCCAGCAGTTACTCCCCCGGGACAGGGAACGAGCAGTACTTC.

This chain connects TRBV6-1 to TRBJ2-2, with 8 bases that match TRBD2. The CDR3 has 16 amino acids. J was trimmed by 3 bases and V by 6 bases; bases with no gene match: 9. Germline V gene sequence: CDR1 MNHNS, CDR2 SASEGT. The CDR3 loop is CASRNYASGYTGELFF. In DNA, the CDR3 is TGTGCCAGCAGAAACTATGCTAGCGGGTACACCGGGGAGCTGTTTTTT.

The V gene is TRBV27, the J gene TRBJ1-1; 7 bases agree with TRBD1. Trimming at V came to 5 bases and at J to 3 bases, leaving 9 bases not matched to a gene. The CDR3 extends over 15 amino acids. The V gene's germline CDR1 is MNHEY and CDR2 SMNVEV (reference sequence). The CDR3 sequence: CASSPLTGIHTEAFF. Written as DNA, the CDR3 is TGTGCCAGCAGTCCCCTGACAGGGATCCACACTGAAGCTTTCTTT.